The 30 T cell receptor beta chains given below trace back to one sample, sequenced in a study of technical replicates of blood from a few donors. Clones were read by immunoSEQ multiplex PCR, and TCRdb kept only the in-frame ones, dropping some. The table shows around 80,000 clones, with approximately 89% occurring only once. The material sequenced was T cells isolated from PBMCs. The receptor set was obtained from a human donor in good health.

The chain joins TRBV7-6 to TRBJ2-7, with TRBD1 matching 7 bases. Germline loops: CDR1 SGHVS, CDR2 FNYEAQ. The CDR3 spans 15 residues. Trimming at V came to 4 bases and at J to 2 bases, leaving 8 bases not matched to a gene. The CDR3 nucleotides read TGTGCCAGCAGCTACGGGACAGAGGTCCCCTACGAGCAGTACTTC. It codes for CASSYGTEVPYEQYF.

The rearrangement joins TRBV2 to TRBJ1-4; 7 bases map to TRBD1. With V trimmed by 7 bases and J by 8 bases, 7 bases remained unmatched. The CDR3 has 13 residues. The germline V gene encodes CDR1 SNHLY and CDR2 FYNNEI. The CDR3 sequence: CASKGQNREKLFF. CDR3 nucleotide sequence: TGTGCCAGCAAGGGACAGAATCGGGAAAAACTGTTTTTT. The variable domain in full, with the rest retrieved from reference TRBV2 and TRBJ1-4, is EPEVTQTPSHQVTQMGQEVILRCVPISNHLYFYWYRQILGQKVEFLVSFYNNEISEKSEIFDDQFSVERPDGSNFTLKIRSTKLEDSAMYFCASKGQNREKLFFGSGTQLSVL.

The chain recombines TRBV30 with TRBJ1-1; 7 bases align to TRBD1. The CDR3 is made up of 10 amino acids. V lost 7 bases and J lost 8; bases outside the gene matches: 4. CDR1 GTSNPN and CDR2 SVGIG come from the germline V gene (reference sequence). In DNA form, the CDR3 reads TGTGCCTTGACAGGGACGGAAGCTTTCTTT. This gives the protein CALTGTEAFF.

J is TRBJ2-3 and V is TRBV28; TRBD2 agrees at 10 bases. Germline values: CDR1 MDHEN, CDR2 SYDVKM. The CDR3 is 15 amino acids. With V trimmed by 3 bases and J by 5 bases, 5 bases remained unmatched. The CDR3 sequence is CASSFLAGDQDTQYF. In DNA, the CDR3 is TGTGCCAGCAGTTTCCTAGCGGGAGATCAAGATACGCAGTATTTT.

The rearrangement joins TRBV28 to TRBJ2-7; D is undetermined. CDR3 length equals 13 residues. Trimming took 8 bases from V and 4 from J, leaving 15 bases between them. Germline lookup yields CDR1 MDHEN and CDR2 SYDVKM. CDR3 loop: CASFSPHTYEQYF. In nucleotides, the CDR3 is TGTGCCAGCTTTAGTCCGCATACGTACGAGCAGTACTTC.

This clone has just one count. The chain uses TRBV30 and TRBJ1-5, with a weak D call TRBD1 (6 bases). The CDR3 consists of 14 residues. Germline V gene sequence: CDR1 GTSNPN, CDR2 SVGIG (reference sequence). V gave up 2 bases and J gave up 1 base, with 9 bases separating them. CDR3 DNA sequence: TGTGCCTGGAGTAGACAGGAAAGCAATCAGCCCCAGCATTTT. Translating it yields CAWSRQESNQPQHF.

The chain recombines TRBV2 with TRBJ2-4; 7 bases align to TRBD1. The germline gives CDR1 SNHLY, CDR2 FYNNEI. The junction had 12 bases not matched to a gene; V was cut back by 7 bases and J by 6 bases. The CDR3 totals 15 residues. The CDR3 loop reads CASKALRGPGNIQYF. The CDR3 bases are TGTGCCAGCAAGGCTCTAAGGGGGCCGGGAAACATTCAGTACTTC.

V is TRBV28 and J is TRBJ2-5, with 12 bases aligning to TRBD1. In germline, CDR1 is MDHEN, CDR2 SYDVKM. The CDR3 has 15 residues. With V trimmed by 3 bases and J by 4 bases, 3 bases remained unmatched. The CDR3 coding sequence is TGTGCCAGCAGTTTCTCGGGACAGGGGGCAGAGACCCAGTACTTC. Translating gives CASSFSGQGAETQYF.

The chain joins TRBV9 to TRBJ2-3; 9 positions agree with TRBD2. V lost 4 bases, J lost 11 bases, and 17 bases stayed unmatched. This CDR3 spans 16 amino acids. Germline CDR1 and CDR2: SGDLS and YYNGEE. This chain's CDR3 is CASSPNVAGAGVRQYF. As DNA, the CDR3 is TGTGCCAGCAGCCCGAACGTAGCGGGAGCGGGGGTTAGGCAGTATTTT.

The CDR3 region has the DNA TGCAGCGTTGACTTAGGAACTGGGGGCGCCGGAGCTTTCTTT. Its translation: CSVDLGTGGAGAFF. The chain is built from TRBV29-1 and TRBJ1-1; D is possibly TRBD1 (6 bases). This CDR3 region has 14 residues. The germline gives CDR1 SQVTM, CDR2 ANQGSEA. Trimming took off 3 bases at V and 10 bases at J, with 21 bases between the two ends.

The chain couples TRBV28 to TRBJ2-7; D unresolved. CDR3 size: 14 residues. Trimming removed 6 bases at V and 6 bases at J, with 18 bases between. CDR1 and CDR2 from the germline V gene are MDHEN and SYDVKM. CDR3 sequence (DNA): TGTGCCAGCAGGGCCAGTCAGGTGGATGGCGAGCAGTACTTC. It translates to CASRASQVDGEQYF.

The rearrangement links TRBV19 to TRBJ2-5, with TRBD1 matching 12 bases. From germline, CDR1 is LNHDA and CDR2 SQIVND (reference sequence). The CDR3 runs to 16 residues. V dropped 3 bases and J dropped 4; count of bases not matched to a gene: 6. The CDR3 is CASSIGGQGARETQYF. CDR3 DNA: TGTGCCAGTAGTATTGGGGGACAGGGGGCAAGAGAGACCCAGTACTTC.

The V and J genes are TRBV10-2 and TRBJ1-3; D gene unclear. This CDR3 region has 15 residues. Per germline, CDR1 WSHSY and CDR2 SAAADI. Trimming cost V 5 bases and J 0 bases, with 11 bases left between them. CDR3 in DNA: TGCGCCAGCAGTATTAACAGCCGCTCTGGAAACACCATATATTTT. It specifies CASSINSRSGNTIYF.

V gene TRBV30 combines with J gene TRBJ2-2; tentatively, D is TRBD1 (6 bases). The CDR3 has 14 amino acids. CDR1 is GTSNPN and CDR2 is SVGIG in the germline V gene (reference sequence). The germline V and J ends were trimmed by 2 bases and 7 bases, with 14 bases remaining between them. The CDR3 is CAWSTGFENGELFF. CDR3 sequence (DNA): TGTGCCTGGAGTACAGGGTTTGAGAACGGGGAGCTGTTTTTT.

This chain joins TRBV7-2 and TRBJ2-3; the match to TRBD2 covers 16 bases. CDR3 length equals 17 residues. Germline V gene lookup returns CDR1 SGHTA and CDR2 FQGNSA. With 5 bases clipped from V and 4 bases from J, the junction kept 6 bases outside the gene matches. The DNA of the CDR3 is TGTGCCAGCAGCCCCGGGACTAGCGGGAGGGTTGCAGATACGCAGTATTTT. Amino acids: CASSPGTSGRVADTQYF.

V usage is TRBV19 and J usage is TRBJ2-2, with TRBD2 matching over 11 bases. With V trimmed by 7 bases and J by 6 bases, 4 bases remained unmatched. The CDR3 is 14 residues long. Germline values: CDR1 LNHDA, CDR2 SQIVND (reference sequence). Written as DNA, the CDR3 is TGTGCCAGTATCGGACTAGCGGGCCCCGGGGAGCTGTTTTTT. This translates into CASIGLAGPGELFF.

V and J are TRBV6-5 and TRBJ2-5, with D unresolved. The V gene's germline CDR1 is MNHEY and CDR2 SVGAGI. With 6 bases removed from V and 7 bases from J, the gap between germline ends came to 12 bases. This CDR3 region has 12 residues. CDR3 in amino acids: CASSYITGTQYF. The CDR3 region has the DNA TGTGCCAGCAGCTATATAACGGGGACCCAGTACTTC.

The V gene is TRBV5-1, the J gene TRBJ2-1; 11 positions match TRBD2. The CDR3 spans 15 residues. Germline CDR1 reads SGHRS; CDR2 reads YFSETQ. V lost 3 bases, J lost 6 bases, and 5 bases stayed unmatched. The CDR3 sequence is CASSSGLAVINEQFF. For the CDR3, the DNA is TGCGCCAGCAGCTCGGGACTAGCGGTGATCAATGAGCAGTTCTTC.

The chain employs TRBV2 and TRBJ1-2, with D possibly being TRBD1 (6 bases). Germline CDR1 SNHLY, CDR2 FYNNEI. The CDR3 runs 14 residues. V lost 6 bases and J lost 6, with 17 bases in between. This CDR3 is CASSLQGRENGYTF. The CDR3 DNA sequence: TGTGCCAGCAGCCTACAGGGAAGGGAGAATGGCTACACCTTC.

The sample holds a few counts of this clone. The chain links TRBV7-8 to TRBJ1-2, with 7 bases aligning to TRBD1. CDR3 size: 14 residues. The germline V gene encodes CDR1 SGHVS and CDR2 FQNEAQ. J lost 6 bases, V lost 0 bases, and 4 bases had no gene match. The CDR3 is CASSLAGGANGYTF. The CDR3 nucleotides read TGTGCCAGCAGCTTAGCAGGGGGCGCAAATGGCTACACCTTC.

CDR3 nucleotide sequence: TGTGCCACCAGCAGAGATGAATCCATCGGGGTCTACGAGCAGTACTTC. The encoded protein is CATSRDESIGVYEQYF. This chain joins TRBV15 and TRBJ2-7, with D perhaps matching TRBD2 (5 bases). The V gene lost 0 bases and the J gene lost 3 bases, with 15 bases spanning the gap. This CDR3 spans 16 amino acids. From germline, CDR1 is LNHNV and CDR2 YYDKDF (reference sequence).

The chain links TRBV5-1 to TRBJ1-1; D may be TRBD1 (6 bases). Germline assignment: CDR1 SGHRS and CDR2 YFSETQ. The CDR3 loop spans 15 amino acids. With 0 bases removed from V and 0 bases from J, the gap between germline ends came to 9 bases. CDR3 in amino acids: CASSLGRDMNTEAFF. The CDR3 DNA reads as TGCGCCAGCAGCTTGGGCAGGGACATGAACACTGAAGCTTTCTTT.

The V gene is TRBV5-4, the J gene TRBJ2-2; 9 bases align to TRBD1. The CDR3 is made up of 18 amino acids. V lost 4 bases and J lost 2; bases outside the gene matches: 12. The germline gives CDR1 SGHNT, CDR2 YYREEE (reference sequence). The CDR3 reads CASSRPGTGSLNTGELFF. For the CDR3, the DNA is TGTGCCAGCAGCCGCCCCGGGACAGGGTCCCTAAACACCGGGGAGCTGTTTTTT. The whole variable domain, remainder taken from reference TRBV5-4 and TRBJ2-2, is ETGVTQSPTHLIKTRGQQVTLRCSSQSGHNTVSWYQQALGQGPQFIFQYYREEENGRGNFPPRFSGLQFPNYSSELNVNALELDDSALYLCASSRPGTGSLNTGELFFGEGSRLTVL.

The chain combines TRBV9 with TRBJ2-3, with 7 positions matching TRBD1. Unmatched junction bases numbered 3, after V lost 3 bases and J lost 5 bases. This CDR3 is 13 amino acids long. In germline, CDR1 is SGDLS, CDR2 YYNGEE. CDR3 sequence (DNA): TGTGCCAGCAGCGCGTACAGGGGAGATACGCAGTATTTT. Its protein is CASSAYRGDTQYF.

The V call is TRBV9, the J call TRBJ1-3, with D maybe TRBD1 (5 bases). Germline CDR1 is SGDLS and CDR2 is YYNGEE. This CDR3 comprises 14 residues. V was pared by 5 bases and J by 1 base, with 10 bases between. The CDR3 loop is CASSAQGSGNTIYF. The CDR3 DNA sequence: TGTGCCAGCAGTGCCCAGGGATCTGGAAACACCATATATTTT.

The V and J genes are TRBV28 and TRBJ1-5, with a tentative D call TRBD1 (5 bases). Deletions cut 7 bases from V and 0 bases from J, with 10 bases between. Germline CDR1 MDHEN, CDR2 SYDVKM. The CDR3 runs to 14 residues. The CDR3 nucleotides are TGTGCCAGCACTTGGGGCTATAGCAATCAGCCCCAGCATTTT. It is translated as CASTWGYSNQPQHF. Complete variable domain (other parts from reference TRBV28 and TRBJ1-5): DVKVTQSSRYLVKRTGEKVFLECVQDMDHENMFWYRQDPGLGLRLIYFSYDVKMKEKGDIPEGYSVSREKKERFSLILESASTNQTSMYLCASTWGYSNQPQHFGDGTRLSIL.

This clone appeared a single time. The rearrangement links TRBV4-1 to TRBJ2-3; tentative D call: TRBD2 (5 bases). The CDR3 runs 17 residues. Germline V gene lookup returns CDR1 MGHRA and CDR2 YSYEKL. The V gene lost 4 bases and the J gene lost 6 bases, with 23 bases spanning the gap. The DNA for the CDR3 is TGCGCCAGCAGCCTCCCCTCAGGAGGTGGAGTATTCGATACGCAGTATTTT. Translation gives CASSLPSGGGVFDTQYF.

The V and J genes are TRBV27 and TRBJ2-7; D remains unclear. The CDR3 spans 14 residues. Germline CDR1 is MNHEY and CDR2 is SMNVEV (reference sequence). V dropped 2 bases and J dropped 5 bases, with 13 bases sitting between them. The CDR3 is CASSLRRLSDEQYF. The CDR3, as DNA: TGTGCCAGCAGTTTACGCAGGTTATCCGACGAGCAGTACTTC.

The J gene is TRBJ1-1, the V gene TRBV6-6; tentative D call: TRBD1 (5 bases). CDR1 is MNHNY and CDR2 is SVGAGI in the germline V gene (reference sequence). Trimming took 6 bases from V and 1 from J, leaving 18 bases between them. CDR3 length: 16 amino acids. CDR3 in amino acids: CASRNPQELKNTEAFF. The CDR3 DNA is TGTGCCAGCAGAAACCCACAGGAGCTAAAGAACACTGAAGCTTTCTTT.

The count of this clone is one. V is TRBV2 and J is TRBJ1-1; a possible D gene is TRBD1 (6 bases). The V gene lost 4 bases and the J gene lost 1 base, with 10 bases spanning the gap. Looked up from germline, CDR1 is SNHLY and CDR2 is FYNNEI. This CDR3 is 14 amino acids long. Here the CDR3 DNA reads TGTGCCAGCAGTGTACGCAGGGGGAACACTGAAGCTTTCTTT. Translating gives CASSVRRGNTEAFF.